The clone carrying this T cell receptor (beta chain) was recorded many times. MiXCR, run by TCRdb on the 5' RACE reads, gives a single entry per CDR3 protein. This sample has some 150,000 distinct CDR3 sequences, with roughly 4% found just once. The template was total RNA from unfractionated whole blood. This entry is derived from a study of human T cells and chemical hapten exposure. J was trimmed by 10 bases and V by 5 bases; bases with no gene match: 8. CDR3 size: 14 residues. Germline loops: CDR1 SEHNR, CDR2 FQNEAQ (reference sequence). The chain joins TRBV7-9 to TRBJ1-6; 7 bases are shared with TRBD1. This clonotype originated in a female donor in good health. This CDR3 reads CASSHRDSNSPLHF. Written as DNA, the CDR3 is TGTGCCAGCAGCCACCGGGACAGTAACTCACCCCTCCACTTT.